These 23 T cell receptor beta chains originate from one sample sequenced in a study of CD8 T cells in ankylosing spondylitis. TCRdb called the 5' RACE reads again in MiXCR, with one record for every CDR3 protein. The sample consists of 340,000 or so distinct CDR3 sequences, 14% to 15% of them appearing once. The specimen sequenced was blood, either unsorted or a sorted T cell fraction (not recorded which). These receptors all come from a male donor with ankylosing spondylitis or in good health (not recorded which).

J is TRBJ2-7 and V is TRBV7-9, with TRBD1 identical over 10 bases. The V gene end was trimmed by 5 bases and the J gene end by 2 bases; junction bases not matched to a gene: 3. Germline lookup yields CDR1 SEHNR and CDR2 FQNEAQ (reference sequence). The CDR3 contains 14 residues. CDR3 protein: CASSIGTGAYEQYF. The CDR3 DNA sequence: TGTGCCAGCAGCATAGGGACAGGGGCCTACGAGCAGTACTTC.

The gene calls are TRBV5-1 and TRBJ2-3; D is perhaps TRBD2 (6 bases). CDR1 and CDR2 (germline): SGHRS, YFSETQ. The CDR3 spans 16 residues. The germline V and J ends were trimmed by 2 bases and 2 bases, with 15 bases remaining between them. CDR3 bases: TGCGCCAGCAGCTTCCGTGGTAGCGGAAACACAGATACGCAGTATTTT. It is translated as CASSFRGSGNTDTQYF.

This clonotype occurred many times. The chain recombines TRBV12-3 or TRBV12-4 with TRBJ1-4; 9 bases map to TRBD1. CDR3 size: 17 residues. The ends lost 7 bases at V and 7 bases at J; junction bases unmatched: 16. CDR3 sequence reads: CASTGINSGTGREKLFF. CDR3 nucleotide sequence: TGTGCCAGCACGGGGATAAACTCCGGGACAGGGCGTGAAAAACTGTTTTTT.

CDR3 amino acids: CASSLGLFTGELFF. The CDR3 region has the DNA TGTGCCAGCAGCTTAGGTCTCTTCACCGGGGAGCTGTTTTTT. The V call is TRBV7-9, the J call TRBJ2-2; D unclear. The V end lost 1 base, the J end lost 4 bases, and 7 bases lay between the germline ends. In germline, CDR1 is SEHNR, CDR2 FQNEAQ (reference sequence). The CDR3 covers 14 residues.

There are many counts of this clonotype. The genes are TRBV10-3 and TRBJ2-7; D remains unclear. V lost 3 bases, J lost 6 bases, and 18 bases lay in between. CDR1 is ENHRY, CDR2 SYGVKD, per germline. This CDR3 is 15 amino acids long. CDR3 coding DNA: TGTGCCATCAGTGATAGGTCCACTACTACGGGCGAGCAGTACTTC. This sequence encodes CAISDRSTTTGEQYF.

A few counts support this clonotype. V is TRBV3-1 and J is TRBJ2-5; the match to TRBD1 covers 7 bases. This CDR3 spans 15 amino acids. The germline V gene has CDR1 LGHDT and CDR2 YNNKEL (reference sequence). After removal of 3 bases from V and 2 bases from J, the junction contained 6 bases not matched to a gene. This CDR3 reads CASSHRGNLQETQYF. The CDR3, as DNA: TGTGCCAGCAGCCACAGGGGGAACCTACAAGAGACCCAGTACTTC.

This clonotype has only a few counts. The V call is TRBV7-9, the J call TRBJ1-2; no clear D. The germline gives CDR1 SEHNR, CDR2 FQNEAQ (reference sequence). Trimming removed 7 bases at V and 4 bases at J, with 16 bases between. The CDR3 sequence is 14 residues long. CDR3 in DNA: TGTGCCAGCATCCCTCTTTCTCAAACCTATGGCTACACCTTC. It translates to CASIPLSQTYGYTF.

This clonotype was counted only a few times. This CDR3 reads CSAIPGQGIENTEAFF. In DNA form, the CDR3 reads TGCAGTGCTATACCGGGACAGGGGATTGAGAACACTGAAGCTTTCTTT. J is TRBJ1-1 and V is TRBV20-1; 10 bases align to TRBD1. The CDR3 consists of 16 residues. V was pared by 4 bases and J by 1 base, with 9 bases of the junction left unmatched. Germline loops: CDR1 DFQATT, CDR2 SNEGSKA (reference sequence).

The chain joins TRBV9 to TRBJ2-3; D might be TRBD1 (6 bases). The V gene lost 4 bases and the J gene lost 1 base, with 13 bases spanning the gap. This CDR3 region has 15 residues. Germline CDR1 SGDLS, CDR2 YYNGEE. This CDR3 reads CASSLLRQGTDTQYF. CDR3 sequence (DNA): TGTGCCAGCAGCCTTCTAAGACAGGGCACAGATACGCAGTATTTT.

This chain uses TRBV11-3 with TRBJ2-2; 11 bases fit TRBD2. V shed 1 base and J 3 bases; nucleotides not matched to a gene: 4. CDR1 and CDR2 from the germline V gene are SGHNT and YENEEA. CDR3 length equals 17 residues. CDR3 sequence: CASSLGGLADYTGELFF. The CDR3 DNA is TGTGCCAGCAGCTTAGGGGGACTAGCGGACTACACCGGGGAGCTGTTTTTT.

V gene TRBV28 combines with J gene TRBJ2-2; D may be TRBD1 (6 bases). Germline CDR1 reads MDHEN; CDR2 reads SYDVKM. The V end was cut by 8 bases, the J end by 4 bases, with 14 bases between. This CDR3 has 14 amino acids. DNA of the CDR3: TGTGCCAGCCAATCTACAGGGCGCACCGGGGAGCTGTTTTTT. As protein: CASQSTGRTGELFF.

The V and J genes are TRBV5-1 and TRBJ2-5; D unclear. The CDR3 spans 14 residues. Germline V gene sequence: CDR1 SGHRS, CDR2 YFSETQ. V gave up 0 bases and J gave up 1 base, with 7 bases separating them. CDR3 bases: TGCGCCAGCAGCTTGGCCGCCCGCCAAGAGACCCAGTACTTC. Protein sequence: CASSLAARQETQYF. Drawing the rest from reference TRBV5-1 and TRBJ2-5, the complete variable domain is KAGVTQTPRYLIKTRGQQVTLSCSPISGHRSVSWYQQTPGQGLQFLFEYFSETQRNKGNFPGRFSGRQFSNSRSEMNVSTLELGDSALYLCASSLAARQETQYFGPGTRLLVL.

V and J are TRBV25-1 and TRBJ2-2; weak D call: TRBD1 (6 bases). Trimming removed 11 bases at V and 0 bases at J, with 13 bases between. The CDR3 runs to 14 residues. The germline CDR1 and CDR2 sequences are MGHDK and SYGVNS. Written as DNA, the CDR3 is TGTGCCTATCGGGACATCTCGAACACCGGGGAGCTGTTTTTT. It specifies CAYRDISNTGELFF.

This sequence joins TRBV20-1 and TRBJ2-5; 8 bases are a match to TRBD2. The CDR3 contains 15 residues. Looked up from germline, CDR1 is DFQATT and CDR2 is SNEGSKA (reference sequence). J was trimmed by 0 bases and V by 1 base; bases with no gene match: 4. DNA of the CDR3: TGCAGTGCTAGAGCGGGGGGGCAGAACCAAGAGACCCAGTACTTC. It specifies CSARAGGQNQETQYF.

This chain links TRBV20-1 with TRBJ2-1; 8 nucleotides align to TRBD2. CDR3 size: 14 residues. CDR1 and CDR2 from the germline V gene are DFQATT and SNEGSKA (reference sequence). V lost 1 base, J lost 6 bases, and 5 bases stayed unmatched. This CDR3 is CSARAAGDANEQFF. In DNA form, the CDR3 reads TGCAGTGCTAGAGCAGCGGGAGACGCCAATGAGCAGTTCTTC.

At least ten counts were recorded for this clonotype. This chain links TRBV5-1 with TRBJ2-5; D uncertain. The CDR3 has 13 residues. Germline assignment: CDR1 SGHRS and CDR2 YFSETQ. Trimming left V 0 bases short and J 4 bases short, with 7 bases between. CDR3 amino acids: CASSLAVGETQYF. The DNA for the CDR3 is TGCGCCAGCAGCTTGGCCGTTGGAGAGACCCAGTACTTC.

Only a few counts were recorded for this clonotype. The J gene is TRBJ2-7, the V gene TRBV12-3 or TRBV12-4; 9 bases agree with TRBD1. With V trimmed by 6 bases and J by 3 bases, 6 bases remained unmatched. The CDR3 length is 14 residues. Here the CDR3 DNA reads TGTGCCAGCAGCCGGGACAGGGACAGCTACGAGCAGTACTTC. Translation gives CASSRDRDSYEQYF.

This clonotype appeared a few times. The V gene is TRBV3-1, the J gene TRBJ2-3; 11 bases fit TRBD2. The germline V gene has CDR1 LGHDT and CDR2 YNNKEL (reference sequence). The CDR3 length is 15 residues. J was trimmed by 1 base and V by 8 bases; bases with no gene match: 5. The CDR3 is CASSPTSGGTDTQYF. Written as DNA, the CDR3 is TGTGCCAGCTCACCGACTAGCGGGGGCACAGATACGCAGTATTTT.

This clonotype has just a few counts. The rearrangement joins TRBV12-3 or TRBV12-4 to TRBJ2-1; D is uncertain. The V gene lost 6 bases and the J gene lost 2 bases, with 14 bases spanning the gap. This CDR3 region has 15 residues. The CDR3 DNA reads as TGTGCCAGCAGCATTTTGCAAGCTACCTACAATGAGCAGTTCTTC. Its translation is CASSILQATYNEQFF.

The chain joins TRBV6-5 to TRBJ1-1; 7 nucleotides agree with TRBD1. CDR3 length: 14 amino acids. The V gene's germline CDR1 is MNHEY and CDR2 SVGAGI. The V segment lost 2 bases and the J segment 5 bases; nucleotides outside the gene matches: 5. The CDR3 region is CASSYIQGGTEAFF. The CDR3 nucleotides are TGTGCCAGCAGTTACATTCAGGGGGGAACTGAAGCTTTCTTT.

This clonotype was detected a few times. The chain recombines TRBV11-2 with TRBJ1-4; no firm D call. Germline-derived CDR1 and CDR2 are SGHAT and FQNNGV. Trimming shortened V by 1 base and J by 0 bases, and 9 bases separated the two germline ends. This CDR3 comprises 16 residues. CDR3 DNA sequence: TGTGCCAGCAGCTTAGGGCGTACTACAACTAATGAAAAACTGTTTTTT. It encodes CASSLGRTTTNEKLFF. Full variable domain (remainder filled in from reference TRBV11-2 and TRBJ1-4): EAGVAQSPRYKIIEKRQSVAFWCNPISGHATLYWYQQILGQGPKLLIQFQNNGVVDDSQLPKDRFSAERLKGVDSTLKIQPAKLEDSAVYLCASSLGRTTTNEKLFFGSGTQLSVL.

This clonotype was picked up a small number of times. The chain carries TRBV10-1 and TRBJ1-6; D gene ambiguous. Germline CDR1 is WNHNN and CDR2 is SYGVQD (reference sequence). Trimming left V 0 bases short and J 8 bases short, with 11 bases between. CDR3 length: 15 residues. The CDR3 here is CASSESSGRDSPLHF. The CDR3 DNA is TGCGCCAGCAGTGAGTCTTCCGGGAGGGATTCACCCCTCCACTTT.

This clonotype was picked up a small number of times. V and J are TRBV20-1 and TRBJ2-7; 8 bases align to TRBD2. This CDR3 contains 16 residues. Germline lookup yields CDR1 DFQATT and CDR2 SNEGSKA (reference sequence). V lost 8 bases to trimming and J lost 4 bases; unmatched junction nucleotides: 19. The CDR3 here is CSPLPSSGTPSYEQYF. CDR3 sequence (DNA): TGCAGTCCCCTGCCGAGTAGCGGGACTCCCTCGTACGAGCAGTACTTC.